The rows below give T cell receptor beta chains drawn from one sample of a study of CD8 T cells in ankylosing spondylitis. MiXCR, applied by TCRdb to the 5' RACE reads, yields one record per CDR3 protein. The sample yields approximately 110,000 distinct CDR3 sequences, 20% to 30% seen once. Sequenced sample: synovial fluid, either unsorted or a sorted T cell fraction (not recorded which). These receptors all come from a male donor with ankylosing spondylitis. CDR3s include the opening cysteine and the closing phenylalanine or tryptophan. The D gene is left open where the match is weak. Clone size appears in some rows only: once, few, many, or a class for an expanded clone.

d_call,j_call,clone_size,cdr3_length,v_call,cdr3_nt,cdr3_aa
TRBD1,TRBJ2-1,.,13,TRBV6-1,TGTGCCAGCACCGGACAGGGGAACAATGAGCAGTTCTTC,CASTGQGNNEQFF
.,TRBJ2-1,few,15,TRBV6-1,TGTGCCAGCCTCCCCCCTGGGGGGAGTGGGGGGGAGCAGTTCTTC,CASLPPGGSGGEQFF
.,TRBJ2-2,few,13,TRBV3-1,TGTGCCAGCAGCCTCCTAGTGACCGGGGAGCTGTTTTTT,CASSLLVTGELFF
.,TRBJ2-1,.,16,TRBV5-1,TGCGCCAGCAGCTTGGCCGCCAGCGGAGAGTACAATGAGCAGTTCTTC,CASSLAASGEYNEQFF
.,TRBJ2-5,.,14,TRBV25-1,TGTGCCAGCACCTCGGACGGATACCAAGAGACCCAGTACTTC,CASTSDGYQETQYF
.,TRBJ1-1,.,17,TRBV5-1,TGCGCCAGCAGCGTTGGGGGGGGGATGGGGGCTCTCACTGAAGCTTTCTTT,CASSVGGGMGALTEAFF
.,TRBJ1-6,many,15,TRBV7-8,TGTGCCAGCAGCCCAGTGGGAGGGATGGATTCACCCCTCCACTTT,CASSPVGGMDSPLHF
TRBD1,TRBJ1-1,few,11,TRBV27,TGTGCCAGCAGTTTAGACAGGGGAGCTTTCTTT,CASSLDRGAFF
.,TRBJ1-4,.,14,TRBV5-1,TGCGCCAGCAGCCCCACGACGCAGCATGAAAAACTGTTTTTT,CASSPTTQHEKLFF
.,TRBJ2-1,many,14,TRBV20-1,TGCAGTGCTAGAGGTCAACAGGGATACAATGAGCAGTTCTTC,CSARGQQGYNEQFF
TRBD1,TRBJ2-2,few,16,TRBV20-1,TGCAGTGCTAGATTCAGGAAACAGGGGGCAAGAGGGGAGCTGTTTTTT,CSARFRKQGARGELFF
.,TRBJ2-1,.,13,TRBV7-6,TGTGCCAGCAGCTCACTCGGGTCCCGGGTGCAGTTCTTC,CASSSLGSRVQFF
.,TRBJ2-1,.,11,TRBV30,TGTGCCTGGAGTGTACAGCTAATCTCGTTCTTC,CAWSVQLISFF
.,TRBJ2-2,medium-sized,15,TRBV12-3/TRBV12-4,TGTGCCAGCAGTTTAGGCCAGTCACACACCGGGGAGCTGTTTTTT,CASSLGQSHTGELFF
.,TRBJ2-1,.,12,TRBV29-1,TGCAGCGTTTGGAGGTCCGGGGATGAGCAGTTCTTC,CSVWRSGDEQFF